A single sample gave rise to the 13 T cell receptor beta chains below, sequenced in a study of T cell clonality in common variable immunodeficiency. Study-wide results and caveats: Common variable immunodeficiency TCR beta sequences reportedly had fewer deletions and N-nucleotide insertions.

Assay used: immunoSEQ multiplex PCR; TCRdb lists only in-frame clones, some missing. This repertoire holds 25,000 to 35,000 clones, and none appear only once. Their antigen targets remain unknown. Sequencing was carried out using peripheral blood mononuclear cells. The source of these receptors is a human donor with common variable immunodeficiency.

To note about this clone: The read terminates 3 residues ahead of where the CDR3 ends, so the germline J gene completes it. The chain joins TRBV7-9 to TRBJ1-1; D is uncertain. The CDR3 length is 12 residues. Germline CDR1 SEHNR, CDR2 FQNEAQ (reference sequence). V lost 3 bases and J 4 bases, leaving 6 bases between the germline ends. The sequenced part of the CDR3 DNA is TGTGCCAGCAGCTTCAGGCTCACTGAA. Amino acid sequence: CASSFRLTE. The entire CDR3 reads CASSFRLTEAFF.

This clone was seen a handful of times. With the read ending 3 residues before the CDR3 end, the germline J gene is used to fill in that end. The V call is TRBV6-1, the J call TRBJ1-2; 8 nucleotides agree with TRBD1. This CDR3 contains 14 residues. CDR1 MNHNS and CDR2 SASEGT come from the germline V gene. V shed 4 bases and J 2 bases; nucleotides not matched to a gene: 3. The CDR3: CASSAGTGNYGYTF. The CDR3 bases that were read are TGTGCCAGCAGTGCCGGGACAGGAAACTATGGC.

There are a few counts of this clone. Read data end 3 residues before the CDR3 end; the end is taken from the germline J gene. V and J are TRBV7-8 and TRBJ2-1; no clear D. The ends were cut back, 0 bases at V and 8 bases at J, with 2 bases in the middle. The CDR3 has 11 residues. Germline lookup yields CDR1 SGHVS and CDR2 FQNEAQ. CDR3 region: CASSLAYEQFF. The sequenced CDR3 bases are TGTGCCAGCAGCTTAGCCTATGAG.

In its sample, this clone was seen a few times. The CDR3 extends 3 residues past the end of the read, so its final part is completed from the germline J gene. The chain recombines TRBV30 with TRBJ2-3, with a possible D match to TRBD2 (5 bases). Trimming pared 2 bases from V and 0 bases from J, leaving 15 bases between. Germline values: CDR1 GTSNPN, CDR2 SVGIG (reference sequence). The CDR3 contains 16 residues. Partial CDR3 DNA: TGTGCCTGGAGTCTGGGAGAGCAGCGGAGCACAGATACG. Amino acid sequence: CAWSLGEQRSTDT. The entire CDR3 is CAWSLGEQRSTDTQYF.

This clone was recorded many times. The CDR3 is cut off 3 residues early in the read; its end comes from the germline J gene. The chain uses TRBV5-1 and TRBJ2-2, with TRBD1 identical over 7 bases. V shed 0 bases and J 1 base; nucleotides not matched to a gene: 3. The CDR3 loop spans 16 amino acids. Germline CDR1 reads SGHRS; CDR2 reads YFSETQ. The CDR3 reads CASSLAGTVNTGELFF. The part of the CDR3 DNA that was read is TGCGCCAGCAGCTTGGCAGGGACAGTGAACACCGGGGAG. Based on the CDR3 plus reference TRBV5-1 and TRBJ2-2, the full variable domain is KAGVTQTPRYLIKTRGQQVTLSCSPISGHRSVSWYQQTPGQGLQFLFEYFSETQRNKGNFPGRFSGRQFSNSRSEMNVSTLELGDSALYLCASSLAGTVNTGELFFGEGSRLTVL.

This clone was seen many times. From the germline J gene comes the end of the CDR3, since the read stops 3 residues before it. The chain links TRBV7-2 to TRBJ2-5; TRBD1 is a possible D gene (6 bases). Trimming pared 3 bases from V and 5 bases from J, leaving 10 bases between. Germline V lookup: CDR1 SGHTA, CDR2 FQGNSA. There are 13 residues in the CDR3. The CDR3 spells CASSFTGLETQYF. CDR3 DNA (partial): TGTGCCAGCAGCTTCACAGGGTTGGAGACC.

This clone was detected a few times. With the read ending 3 residues before the CDR3 end, the germline J gene is used to fill in that end. This sequence joins TRBV19 and TRBJ1-3, with TRBD1 identical over 8 bases. J lost 4 bases, V lost 3 bases, and 5 bases had no gene match. Germline V CDR1 and CDR2: LNHDA, SQIVND (reference sequence). This CDR3 spans 15 amino acids. Partial CDR3 DNA: TGTGCCAGTAGTATGGGGGACAGGTCGGGAAACACC. Encoded protein: CASSMGDRSGNT. The CDR3 in full is CASSMGDRSGNTIYF.

Within the sample, this clone is medium-sized. From the germline J gene comes the end of the CDR3, since the read stops 3 residues before it. The rearrangement links TRBV10-3 to TRBJ1-2, with 8 bases identical to TRBD1. V dropped 9 bases and J dropped 4; count of bases not matched to a gene: 7. The CDR3 is 13 residues long. The germline V gene encodes CDR1 ENHRY and CDR2 SYGVKD. The CDR3 region is CAIQGAQVYGYTF. CDR3 DNA (partial): TGTGCCATTCAGGGGGCTCAGGTCTATGGC.

With regard to this clone: The CDR3 extends 3 residues past the end of the read, so its final part is completed from the germline J gene. V and J are TRBV6-2 or TRBV6-3 and TRBJ2-7, with TRBD1 matching over 7 bases. Germline-derived CDR1 and CDR2 are MNHEY and SVGEGT. The V and J ends lost 5 bases and 2 bases, in that order; junction bases with no gene match: 6. The CDR3 has 14 residues. The CDR3 DNA, read in part, is TGTGCCAGCAGTGGGACAGCCTTCCCCTACGAG. Its translation is CASSGTAFPYE. The CDR3 reads in full as CASSGTAFPYEQYF.

This clone appeared many times. Other DNA sequences of this sample code for an identical CDR3. CDR3 residues: CASSPYWDSQETQYF. The part of the CDR3 DNA that was read is TGTGCCAGCTCACCCTATTGGGACAGTCAAGAGACC. This chain connects TRBV18 to TRBJ2-5; 7 nucleotides agree with TRBD1. The read gets to within 3 residues of the CDR3 end, and the germline J gene fills in the rest. The CDR3 totals 15 residues. V shed 3 bases and J 2 bases; nucleotides not matched to a gene: 6. Per the germline V gene, CDR1 is KGHSH and CDR2 is LQKENI. The whole variable domain, filled in from reference TRBV18 and TRBJ2-5, reads NAGVMQNPRHLVRRRGQEARLRCSPMKGHSHVYWYRQLPEEGLKFMVYLQKENIIDESGMPKERFSAEFPKEGPSILRIQQVVRGDSAAYFCASSPYWDSQETQYFGPGTRLLVL.

The table lists this clone with many counts. The CDR3 is cut off 3 residues early in the read; its end comes from the germline J gene. The V gene is TRBV7-3, the J gene TRBJ2-1; possibly TRBD2 for D (7 bases). This CDR3 has 16 amino acids. With 1 base removed from V and 1 base from J, the gap between germline ends came to 11 bases. The germline V gene encodes CDR1 SGHTA and CDR2 FQGTGA. The CDR3 is CASSLMGGASYNEQFF. The DNA read from the CDR3 is TGTGCCAGCAGCTTAATGGGGGGGGCATCCTACAATGAG.

About this clone: The CDR3 goes on 3 residues after the read ends, and that part is filled in from the germline J gene. The rearrangement uses TRBV2 and TRBJ2-5; 7 positions agree with TRBD1. Germline V gene lookup returns CDR1 SNHLY and CDR2 FYNNEI. This CDR3 region has 13 residues. The ends lost 8 bases at V and 2 bases at J; junction bases unmatched: 5. The CDR3 sequence is CASLTGAQETQYF. The covered CDR3 bases are TGTGCCAGCCTTACAGGGGCTCAAGAGACC.

This clone has a handful of counts. The CDR3 is cut off 3 residues early in the read; its end comes from the germline J gene. The chain is built from TRBV23-1 and TRBJ1-2; a possible D gene is TRBD1 (5 bases). Being an ORF, TRBV23-1 has a function that is uncertain. CDR3 length: 16 residues. With 1 base removed from V and 4 bases from J, the gap between germline ends came to 16 bases. The CDR3 region is CASSQYVRGGTYGYTF. The part of the CDR3 DNA that was read is TGCGCCAGCAGTCAATACGTTCGCGGGGGTACCTATGGC.